This record concerns one T cell receptor (beta chain) sequence. Per the authors' pipeline: Reference gene primer amplification gave estimated nucleated cell counts. Clones were sequenced by immunoSEQ multiplex PCR, and TCRdb holds only the in-frame ones, with some missing. V and J calls plus clone size are reproduced from that table; the DNA served to infer D and trimming. The sample contains approximately 300,000 clones, roughly 89% of which appear only once. Two negative PCRs, clearance, or symptom resolution were required of recovered Cohort 3 donors. Trimming stripped 7 bases from V and 3 bases from J, with 11 bases between. CDR3 size: 13 residues. The record originates from a study of blood T cell repertoires in COVID-19. For the study at large: Some COVID-19 samples were acute and others convalescent; all came from the United States, Italy and Spain.

This TCR derives from a man in his 60s who had recovered from COVID-19. Material for sequencing was PBMCs or T cells enriched from blood (not recorded which). This chain uses TRBV12-3 or TRBV12-4 with TRBJ2-3, with D possibly matching TRBD1 (5 bases). The CDR3 is CASTPTVTDTQYF. DNA for the CDR3: TGTGCCAGCACACCGACAGTTACAGATACGCAGTATTTT.